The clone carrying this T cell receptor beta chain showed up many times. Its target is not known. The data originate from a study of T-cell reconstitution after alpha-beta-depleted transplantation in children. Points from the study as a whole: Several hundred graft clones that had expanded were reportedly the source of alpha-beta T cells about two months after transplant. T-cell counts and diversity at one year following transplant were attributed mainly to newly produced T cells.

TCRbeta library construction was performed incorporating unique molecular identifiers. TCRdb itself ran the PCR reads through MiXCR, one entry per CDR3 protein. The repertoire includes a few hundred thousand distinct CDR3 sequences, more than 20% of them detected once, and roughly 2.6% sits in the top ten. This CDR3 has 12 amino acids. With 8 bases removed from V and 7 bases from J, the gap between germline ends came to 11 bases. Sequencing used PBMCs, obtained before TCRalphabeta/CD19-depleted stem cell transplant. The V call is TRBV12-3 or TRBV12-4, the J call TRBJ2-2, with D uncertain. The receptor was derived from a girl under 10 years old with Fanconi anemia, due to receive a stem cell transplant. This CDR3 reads CASAWGGGELFF. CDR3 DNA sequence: TGTGCCAGCGCATGGGGTGGCGGGGAGCTGTTTTTT.